This T cell receptor beta chain was found in a study of blood T cell repertoires in COVID-19. Study information: T cells, B-cell-depleted T cells, or PBMCs supplied cDNA or gDNA.

Participant age was roughly 18 to 89 years, and participants resided in roughly 25 US areas. This clone is a singleton in its sample. The CDR3 covers 19 residues. The germline V gene encodes CDR1 MDHEN and CDR2 SYDVKM. The germline V and J ends were trimmed by 5 bases and 5 bases, with 28 bases remaining between them. The protocol was immunoSEQ multiplex PCR, while the TCRdb copy is restricted to in-frame clones and leaves out a portion. The repertoire includes about 280,000 clones, almost 90% of them detected once, and around 1.7% sits in the top ten. V is TRBV28 and J is TRBJ1-5; D might be TRBD1 (5 bases). The receptor was isolated from a woman between 18 and 30 years old with acute COVID-19. Sample: PBMCs or T cells enriched from blood (not recorded which). The CDR3 is CASSPNPSKQTVFDQPQHF. The CDR3, as DNA: TGTGCCAGCAGTCCCAACCCGAGCAAACAGACAGTTTTCGATCAGCCCCAGCATTTT.